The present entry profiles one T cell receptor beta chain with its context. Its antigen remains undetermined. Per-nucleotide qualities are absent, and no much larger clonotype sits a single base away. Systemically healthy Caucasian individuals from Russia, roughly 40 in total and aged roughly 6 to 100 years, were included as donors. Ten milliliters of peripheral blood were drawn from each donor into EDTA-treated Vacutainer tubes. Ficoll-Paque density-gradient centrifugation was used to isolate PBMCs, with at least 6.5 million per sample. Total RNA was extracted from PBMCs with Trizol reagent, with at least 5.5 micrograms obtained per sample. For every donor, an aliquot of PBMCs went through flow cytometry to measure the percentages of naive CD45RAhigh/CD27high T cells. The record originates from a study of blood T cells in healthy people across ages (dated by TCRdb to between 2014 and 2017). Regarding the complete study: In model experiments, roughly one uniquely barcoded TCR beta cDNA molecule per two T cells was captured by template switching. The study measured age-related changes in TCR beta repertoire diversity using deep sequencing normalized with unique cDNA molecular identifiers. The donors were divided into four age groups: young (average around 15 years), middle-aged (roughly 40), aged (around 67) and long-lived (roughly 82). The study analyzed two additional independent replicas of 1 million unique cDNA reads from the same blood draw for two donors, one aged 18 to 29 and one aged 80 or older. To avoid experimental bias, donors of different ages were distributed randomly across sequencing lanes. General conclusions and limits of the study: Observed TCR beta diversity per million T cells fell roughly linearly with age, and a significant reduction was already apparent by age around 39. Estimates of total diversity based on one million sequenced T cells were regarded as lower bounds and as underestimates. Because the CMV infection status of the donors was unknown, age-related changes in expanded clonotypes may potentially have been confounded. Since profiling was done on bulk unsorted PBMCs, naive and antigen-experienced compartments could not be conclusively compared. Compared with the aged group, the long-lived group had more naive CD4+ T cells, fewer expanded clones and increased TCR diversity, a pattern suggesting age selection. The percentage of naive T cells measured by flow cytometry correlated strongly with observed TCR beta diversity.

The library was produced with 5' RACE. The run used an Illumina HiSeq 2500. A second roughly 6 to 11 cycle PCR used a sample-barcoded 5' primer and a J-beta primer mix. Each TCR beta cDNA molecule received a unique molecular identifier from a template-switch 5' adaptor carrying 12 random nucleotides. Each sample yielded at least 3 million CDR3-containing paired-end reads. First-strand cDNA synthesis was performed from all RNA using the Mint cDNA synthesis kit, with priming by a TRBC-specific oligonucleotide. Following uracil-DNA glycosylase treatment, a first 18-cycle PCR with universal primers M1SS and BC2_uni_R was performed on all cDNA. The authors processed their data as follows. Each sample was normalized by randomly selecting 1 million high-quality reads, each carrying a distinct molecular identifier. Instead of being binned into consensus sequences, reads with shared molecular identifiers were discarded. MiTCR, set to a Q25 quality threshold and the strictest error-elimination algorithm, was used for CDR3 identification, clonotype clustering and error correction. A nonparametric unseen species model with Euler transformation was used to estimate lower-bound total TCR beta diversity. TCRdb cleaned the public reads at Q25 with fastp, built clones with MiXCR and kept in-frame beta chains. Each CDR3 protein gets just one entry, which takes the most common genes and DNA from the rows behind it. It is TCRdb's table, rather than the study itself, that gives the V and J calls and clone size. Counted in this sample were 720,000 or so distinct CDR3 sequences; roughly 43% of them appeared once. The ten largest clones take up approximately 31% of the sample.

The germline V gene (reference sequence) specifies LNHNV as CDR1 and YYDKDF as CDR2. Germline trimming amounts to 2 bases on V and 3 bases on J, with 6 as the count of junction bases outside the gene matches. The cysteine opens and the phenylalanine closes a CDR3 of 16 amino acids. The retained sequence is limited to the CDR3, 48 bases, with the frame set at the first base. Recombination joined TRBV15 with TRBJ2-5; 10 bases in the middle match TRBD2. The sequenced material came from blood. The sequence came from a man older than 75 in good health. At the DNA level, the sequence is TGTGCCACCAGCAGACGGACTAGCGGAGAGAAAGAGACCCAGTACTTC. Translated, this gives CATSRRTSGEKETQYF.